This entry lists 9 T cell receptor beta chains sequenced from one sample in a study of cytomegalovirus exposure and HLA in healthy donors. The data were produced by immunoSEQ multiplex PCR, yet TCRdb's version contains in-frame clones alone and is incomplete. The table has around 150,000 clones, 70% to 90% seen once. The sequencing sample was made of PBMCs. Source of these receptors: a woman under 30 in good health and CMV-seropositive.

This chain links TRBV7-9 with TRBJ2-7; 10 bases map to TRBD2. J gave up 3 bases and V 2 bases, and 7 bases lay outside the gene matches. Germline V lookup: CDR1 SEHNR, CDR2 FQNEAQ (reference sequence). This CDR3 has 16 amino acids. The CDR3 is CASSLLAGEANYEQYF. In DNA form, the CDR3 reads TGTGCCAGCAGCTTACTAGCGGGAGAGGCTAACTACGAGCAGTACTTC.

The rearrangement uses TRBV13 and TRBJ2-3; 11 nucleotides align to TRBD1. Germline CDR1 reads PRHDT; CDR2 reads FYEKMQ (reference sequence). The trim removed 4 bases at V and 2 bases at J, leaving 17 bases unmatched. The CDR3 has 20 residues. CDR3 loop: CASSSRTGGEARRPTDTQYF. DNA of the CDR3: TGTGCCAGCAGCTCCCGGACAGGGGGCGAGGCTAGACGCCCCACAGATACGCAGTATTTT.

V is TRBV9 and J is TRBJ2-2, with unresolved D. With 5 bases removed from V and 0 bases from J, the gap between germline ends came to 8 bases. The CDR3 totals 14 residues. CDR1 is SGDLS, CDR2 YYNGEE, per germline. The CDR3 nucleotides read TGTGCCAGCAGACAGACAACGAACACCGGGGAGCTGTTTTTT. It codes for CASRQTTNTGELFF.

The rearrangement joins TRBV30 to TRBJ2-1; D is ambiguous. The CDR3 has 13 residues. CDR1 and CDR2 from the germline V gene are GTSNPN and SVGIG (reference sequence). Trimming pared 2 bases from V and 6 bases from J, leaving 11 bases between. CDR3 protein: CAWSLVMANEQFF. The CDR3 DNA sequence: TGTGCCTGGAGTCTGGTAATGGCCAATGAGCAGTTCTTC.

The chain joins TRBV28 to TRBJ1-1, with 10 positions matching TRBD1. CDR1 is MDHEN and CDR2 is SYDVKM in the germline V gene. V lost 4 bases, J lost 1 base, and 3 bases stayed unmatched. This CDR3 has 15 amino acids. The CDR3 region has the DNA TGTGCCAGCAGTTCATGGGACAGGGGGAACACTGAAGCTTTCTTT. This sequence encodes CASSSWDRGNTEAFF.

V is TRBV5-1 and J is TRBJ2-1; 10 nucleotides agree with TRBD2. This CDR3 contains 16 residues. With V trimmed by 2 bases and J by 7 bases, 9 bases remained unmatched. Per the germline V gene, CDR1 is SGHRS and CDR2 is YFSETQ. The DNA of the CDR3 is TGCGCCAGCAGCTTATCCGCCGGGACTAGCGTGAATGAGCAGTTCTTC. The encoded protein is CASSLSAGTSVNEQFF.

This rearrangement joins TRBV27 to TRBJ2-5; D is possibly TRBD1 (6 bases). The germline V gene encodes CDR1 MNHEY and CDR2 SMNVEV (reference sequence). The CDR3 runs to 15 residues. The V end was cut by 0 bases, the J end by 5 bases, with 13 bases between. The DNA of the CDR3 is TGTGCCAGCAGTTTATCCCCCTCAGGGGTCGAGACCCAGTACTTC. This encodes CASSLSPSGVETQYF.

The rearrangement joins TRBV4-1 to TRBJ1-4; D gene uncertain. The CDR3 loop spans 16 amino acids. V was trimmed by 1 base and J by 6 bases, leaving 15 bases between them. Germline V gives CDR1 MGHRA, CDR2 YSYEKL. CDR3 sequence (DNA): TGCGCCAGCAGCCAAGTTCCGACCGCGGCCTATGAAAAACTGTTTTTT. This codes for CASSQVPTAAYEKLFF.

V and J are TRBV30 and TRBJ1-5; D call uncertain. Germline CDR1 is GTSNPN and CDR2 is SVGIG (reference sequence). The V end lost 0 bases, the J end lost 1 base, and 10 bases lay between the germline ends. The CDR3 spans 15 residues. In DNA form, the CDR3 reads TGTGCCTGGAGTGTACCGGGTGGGAGCAATCAGCCCCAGCATTTT. Its protein product is CAWSVPGGSNQPQHF.